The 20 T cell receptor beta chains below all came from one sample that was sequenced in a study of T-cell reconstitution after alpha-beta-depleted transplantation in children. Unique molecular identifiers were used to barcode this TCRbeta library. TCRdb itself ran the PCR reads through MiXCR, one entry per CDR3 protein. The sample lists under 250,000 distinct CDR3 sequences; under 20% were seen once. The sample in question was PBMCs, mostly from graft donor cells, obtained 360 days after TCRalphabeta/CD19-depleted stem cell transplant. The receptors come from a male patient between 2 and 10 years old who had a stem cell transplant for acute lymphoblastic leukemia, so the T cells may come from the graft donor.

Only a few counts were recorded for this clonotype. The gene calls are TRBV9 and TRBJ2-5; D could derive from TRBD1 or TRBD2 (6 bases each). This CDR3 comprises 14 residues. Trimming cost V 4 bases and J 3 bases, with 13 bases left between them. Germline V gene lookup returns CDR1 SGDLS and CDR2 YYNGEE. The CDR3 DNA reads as TGTGCCAGCAGCCTAAGGGGGACTGAAGAGACCCAGTACTTC. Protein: CASSLRGTEETQYF.

The CDR3 nucleotides are TGCAGTGCTAGGGGCCAAACAACAGGGTGGGACACTGAAGCTTTCTTT. Amino acids: CSARGQTTGWDTEAFF. The genes are TRBV20-1 and TRBJ1-1, with a weak D call TRBD1 (6 bases). V dropped 3 bases and J dropped 3 bases, with 20 bases sitting between them. The CDR3 extends over 16 amino acids. CDR1 and CDR2 from the germline V gene are DFQATT and SNEGSKA (reference sequence).

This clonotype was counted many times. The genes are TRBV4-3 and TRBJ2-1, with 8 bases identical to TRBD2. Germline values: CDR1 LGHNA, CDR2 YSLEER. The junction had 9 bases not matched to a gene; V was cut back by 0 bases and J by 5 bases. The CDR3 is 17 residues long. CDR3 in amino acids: CASSQDRGAGVNNEQFF. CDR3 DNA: TGCGCCAGCAGCCAAGATCGTGGAGCGGGAGTAAACAATGAGCAGTTCTTC.

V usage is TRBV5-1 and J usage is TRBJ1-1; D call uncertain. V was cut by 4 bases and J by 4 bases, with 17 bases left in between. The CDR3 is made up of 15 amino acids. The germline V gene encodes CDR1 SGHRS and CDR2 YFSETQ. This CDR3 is CASSASPGYGTEAFF. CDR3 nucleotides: TGCGCCAGCAGCGCCTCTCCGGGGTATGGCACTGAAGCTTTCTTT.

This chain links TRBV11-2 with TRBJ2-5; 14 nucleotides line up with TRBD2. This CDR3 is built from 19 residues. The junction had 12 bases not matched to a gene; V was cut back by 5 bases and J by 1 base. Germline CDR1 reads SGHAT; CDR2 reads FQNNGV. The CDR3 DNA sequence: TGTGCCAGCAGCATATTCGGACTAGCGGGGGGCGTGCTCCAAGAGACCCAGTACTTC. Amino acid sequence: CASSIFGLAGGVLQETQYF.

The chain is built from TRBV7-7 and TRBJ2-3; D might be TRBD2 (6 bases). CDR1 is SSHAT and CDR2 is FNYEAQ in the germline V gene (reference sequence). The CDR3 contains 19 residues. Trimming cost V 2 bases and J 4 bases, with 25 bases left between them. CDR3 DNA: TGTGCCAGCAGCTTAAACGATCCTAGGATGGCGGGGAGTTCAGATACGCAGTATTTT. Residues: CASSLNDPRMAGSSDTQYF.

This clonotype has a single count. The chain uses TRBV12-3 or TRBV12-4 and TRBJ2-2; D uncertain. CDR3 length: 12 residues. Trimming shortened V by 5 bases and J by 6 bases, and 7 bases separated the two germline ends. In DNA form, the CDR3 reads TGTGCCAGCAGTCCTTTGTCCGGGGAGCTGTTTTTT. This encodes CASSPLSGELFF.

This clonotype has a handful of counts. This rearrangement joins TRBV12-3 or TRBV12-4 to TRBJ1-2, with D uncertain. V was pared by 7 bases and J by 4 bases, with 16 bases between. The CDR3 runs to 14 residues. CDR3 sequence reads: CASTRGGQLYGYTF. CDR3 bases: TGTGCCAGCACCCGAGGTGGTCAACTCTATGGCTACACCTTC.

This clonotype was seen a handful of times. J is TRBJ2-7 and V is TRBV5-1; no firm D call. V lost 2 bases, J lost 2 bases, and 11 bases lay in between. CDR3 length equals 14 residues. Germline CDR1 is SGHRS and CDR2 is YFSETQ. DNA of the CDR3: TGCGCCAGCAGCTTCCGGACGGAAGCCTACGAGCAGTACTTC. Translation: CASSFRTEAYEQYF. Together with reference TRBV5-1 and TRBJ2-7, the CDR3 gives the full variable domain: KAGVTQTPRYLIKTRGQQVTLSCSPISGHRSVSWYQQTPGQGLQFLFEYFSETQRNKGNFPGRFSGRQFSNSRSEMNVSTLELGDSALYLCASSFRTEAYEQYFGPGTRLTVT.

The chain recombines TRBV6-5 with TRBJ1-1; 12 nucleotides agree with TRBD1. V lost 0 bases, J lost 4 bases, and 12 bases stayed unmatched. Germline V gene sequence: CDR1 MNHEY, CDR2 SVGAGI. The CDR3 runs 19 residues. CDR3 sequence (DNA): TGTGCCAGCAGTTACTCTCGTCGGGGACAGGGGGCGGTGAGCACTGAAGCTTTCTTT. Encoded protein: CASSYSRRGQGAVSTEAFF.

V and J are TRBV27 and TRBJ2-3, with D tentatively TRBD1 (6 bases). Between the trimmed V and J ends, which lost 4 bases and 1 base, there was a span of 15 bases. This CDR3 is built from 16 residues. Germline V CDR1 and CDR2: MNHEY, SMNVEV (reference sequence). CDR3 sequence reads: CASSSIQGGGTDTQYF. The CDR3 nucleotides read TGTGCCAGCAGTTCAATCCAAGGGGGTGGCACAGATACGCAGTATTTT.

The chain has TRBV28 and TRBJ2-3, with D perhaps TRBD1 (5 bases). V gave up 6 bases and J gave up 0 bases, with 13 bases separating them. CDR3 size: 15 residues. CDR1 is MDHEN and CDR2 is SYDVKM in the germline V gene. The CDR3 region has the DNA TGTGCCAGCAGCAGACAGATCTCTAGCACAGATACGCAGTATTTT. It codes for CASSRQISSTDTQYF.

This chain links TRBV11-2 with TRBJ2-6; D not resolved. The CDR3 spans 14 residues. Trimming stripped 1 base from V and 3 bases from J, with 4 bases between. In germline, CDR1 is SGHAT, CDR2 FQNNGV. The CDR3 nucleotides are TGTGCCAGCAGCTTAGCGGGTGGGGCCAACGTCCTGACTTTC. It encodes CASSLAGGANVLTF.

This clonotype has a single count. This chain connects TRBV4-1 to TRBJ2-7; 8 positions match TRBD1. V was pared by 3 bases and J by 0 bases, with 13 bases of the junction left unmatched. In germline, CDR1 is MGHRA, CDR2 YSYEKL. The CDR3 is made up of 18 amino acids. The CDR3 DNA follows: TGCGCCAGCAGCCACGGCAGGGGGCTACCCCCAAGCTCCTACGAGCAGTACTTC. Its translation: CASSHGRGLPPSSYEQYF.

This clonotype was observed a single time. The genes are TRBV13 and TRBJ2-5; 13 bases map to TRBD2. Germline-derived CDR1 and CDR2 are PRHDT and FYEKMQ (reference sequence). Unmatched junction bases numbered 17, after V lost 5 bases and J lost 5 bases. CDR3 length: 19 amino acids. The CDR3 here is CASSPNLPGLAGVDETQYF. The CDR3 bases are TGTGCCAGCAGCCCAAATCTCCCAGGACTAGCGGGGGTAGACGAGACCCAGTACTTC.

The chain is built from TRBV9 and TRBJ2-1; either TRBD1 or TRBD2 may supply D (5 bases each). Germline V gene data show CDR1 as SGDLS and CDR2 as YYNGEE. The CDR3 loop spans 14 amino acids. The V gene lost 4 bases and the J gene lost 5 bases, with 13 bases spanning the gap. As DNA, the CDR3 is TGTGCCAGCAGCCCCCGGGACCGAAACAATGAGCAGTTCTTC. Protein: CASSPRDRNNEQFF.

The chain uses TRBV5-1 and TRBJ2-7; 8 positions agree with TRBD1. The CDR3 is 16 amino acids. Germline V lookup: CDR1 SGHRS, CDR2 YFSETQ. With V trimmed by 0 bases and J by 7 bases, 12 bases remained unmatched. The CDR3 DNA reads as TGCGCCAGCAGCTTGGTTAATGGACAGGGAAACGATGAGCAGTACTTC. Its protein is CASSLVNGQGNDEQYF.

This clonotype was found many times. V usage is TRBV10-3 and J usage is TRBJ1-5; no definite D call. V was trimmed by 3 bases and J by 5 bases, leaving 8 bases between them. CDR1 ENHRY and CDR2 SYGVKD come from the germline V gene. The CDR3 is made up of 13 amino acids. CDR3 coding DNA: TGTGCCATCAGTGACAGTCACTATCAGCCCCAGCATTTT. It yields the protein CAISDSHYQPQHF.

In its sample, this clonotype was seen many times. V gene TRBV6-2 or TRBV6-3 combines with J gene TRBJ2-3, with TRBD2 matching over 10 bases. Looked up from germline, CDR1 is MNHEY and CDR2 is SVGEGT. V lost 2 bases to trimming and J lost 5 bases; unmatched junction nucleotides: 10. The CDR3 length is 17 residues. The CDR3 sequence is CASSYPTSGETLDTQYF. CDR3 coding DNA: TGTGCCAGCAGTTACCCCACTAGCGGGGAGACTCTAGATACGCAGTATTTT.

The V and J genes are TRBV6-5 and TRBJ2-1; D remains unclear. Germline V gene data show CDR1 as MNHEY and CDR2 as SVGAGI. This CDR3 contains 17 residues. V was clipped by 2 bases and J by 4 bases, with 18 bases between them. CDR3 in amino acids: CASSYLRRADAYNEQFF. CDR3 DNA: TGTGCCAGCAGTTACCTCCGACGGGCCGACGCTTACAATGAGCAGTTCTTC.